This TCR beta chain was profiled in a study of T-cell memory formation after mild COVID-19. Study in general: TCR clusters showed largely donor specificity.

Study conclusions and caveats: Within pre-infection memory, some responding clones were found, suggesting cross-reactive memory joined. Researchers report contracting CD4+ clones mostly in CM and EM, with CD8+ clones in EMRA. Day 15 to 85 contracting clones showed balanced CD4/CD8; day 15 to 37 expanders favored CD4+.

MiXCR, applied by TCRdb to the 5' RACE reads, yields one record per CDR3 protein. There are 170,000 or so distinct CDR3 sequences in the sample; 20% to 25% occur only once, and about 23% lies in the top ten. Germline V gives CDR1 DFQATT, CDR2 SNEGSKA (reference sequence). The germline V and J ends were trimmed by 5 bases and 6 bases, with 16 bases remaining between them. CDR3 length: 13 residues. About this clonotype itself: The target antigen is unknown.

The sequencing sample was made of PBMCs or a T cell subset sorted from them (not recorded which). The chain has TRBV20-1 and TRBJ1-2; D is unresolved. The receptor was isolated from an adult woman who had mild COVID-19 (a few samples of this study predate the infection). Cell type and time point are not known. The CDR3 DNA is TGCAGTGCTGAGGAGGAAGCTAGGGATGGCTACACCTTC. Its translation: CSAEEEARDGYTF.